A single sample gave rise to the 23 T cell receptor beta chains below, sequenced in a study of T-cell memory formation after mild COVID-19. TCRdb analysed the 5' RACE reads with MiXCR anew, one entry per CDR3 protein. This sample has about 110,000 distinct CDR3 sequences, with about 17% found just once. The sequenced material came from PBMCs or a T cell subset sorted from them (not recorded which). These receptors were taken from an adult woman who had mild COVID-19 (a few samples of this study predate the infection). Cell type and time point are not known.

The sample holds a few counts of this clonotype. The CDR3 region has the DNA TGTGCCACCAGTGGTGCGGGACTAGCATACAATGAGCAGTTCTTC. It translates to CATSGAGLAYNEQFF. The chain employs TRBV24-1 and TRBJ2-1; 9 bases fit TRBD2. Looked up from germline, CDR1 is KGHDR and CDR2 is SFDVKD. The V segment lost 5 bases and the J segment 4 bases; nucleotides outside the gene matches: 5. CDR3 length equals 15 residues.

This clonotype was observed a few times. This rearrangement joins TRBV12-3 or TRBV12-4 to TRBJ2-7, with D possibly being TRBD1 (6 bases). This CDR3 has 14 amino acids. The V and J ends lost 6 bases and 5 bases respectively, with 17 bases between them. Written as DNA, the CDR3 is TGTGCCAGCAGCCCACCGGGACACCCGGACGAGCAGTACTTC. It yields the protein CASSPPGHPDEQYF.

This clonotype has a handful of counts. The CDR3 here is CASSEVIRGGYEQYF. The CDR3 nucleotides read TGTGCCAGCAGTGAGGTCATAAGGGGAGGCTACGAGCAGTACTTC. This rearrangement joins TRBV2 to TRBJ2-7; D possibly corresponds to TRBD2 (6 bases). Germline V gene sequence: CDR1 SNHLY, CDR2 FYNNEI. Deletions cut 3 bases from V and 3 bases from J, with 15 bases between. The CDR3 runs to 15 residues.

The genes are TRBV5-1 and TRBJ1-1, with 9 bases identical to TRBD1. Germline trimming cut 4 bases from V and 1 base from J; bases unmatched to any gene: 2. CDR3 size: 14 residues. Germline CDR1 reads SGHRS; CDR2 reads YFSETQ. CDR3 sequence (DNA): TGCGCCAGCAGCACGGGACAGGGGAACACTGAAGCTTTCTTT. It translates to CASSTGQGNTEAFF.

This clonotype was counted only a few times. The genes are TRBV7-2 and TRBJ1-1; D is undetermined. The V gene's germline CDR1 is SGHTA and CDR2 FQGNSA. V shed 2 bases and J shed 13 bases, with 14 bases lying between them. CDR3 length equals 12 residues. This CDR3 reads CASSLQAPEGFF. The CDR3 nucleotides are TGTGCCAGCAGCTTACAGGCCCCTGAGGGTTTCTTT.

The V gene is TRBV4-1, the J gene TRBJ2-7; TRBD1 might be the D (5 bases). The CDR3 covers 13 residues. Germline V gene sequence: CDR1 MGHRA, CDR2 YSYEKL. Trimming left V 8 bases short and J 0 bases short, with 11 bases between. CDR3 DNA sequence: TGCGCCAGCGGGCAGGGTAGCTCCTACGAGCAGTACTTC. Its protein product is CASGQGSSYEQYF.

The chain uses TRBV24-1 and TRBJ2-7; D is unclear. The CDR3 loop spans 10 amino acids. The V gene lost 9 bases and the J gene lost 4 bases, with 6 bases spanning the gap. Germline V gives CDR1 KGHDR, CDR2 SFDVKD. DNA for the CDR3: TGTGCCACCGGTGGGTACGAGCAGTACTTC. Its translation: CATGGYEQYF.

To note about this clonotype: Relative to the germline gene, one junction end is altered; a read error may explain this. This chain connects TRBV20-1 to TRBJ2-7; no reliable D call. CDR1 and CDR2 (germline): DFQATT, SNEGSKA (reference sequence). This CDR3 has 11 amino acids. DNA for the CDR3: TGCAGTGTTAGAGTGGGCTACGAGCAGTACTTC. This gives the protein CSVRVGYEQYF.

The table lists this clonotype with a few counts. The V and J genes are TRBV6-5 and TRBJ2-4; D remains ambiguous. This CDR3 region has 15 residues. Trimming cost V 0 bases and J 8 bases, with 14 bases left between them. Germline CDR1 MNHEY, CDR2 SVGAGI. DNA of the CDR3: TGTGCCAGCAGTTACTCAGCCCAAGTGATCGACATTCAGTACTTC. This codes for CASSYSAQVIDIQYF.

This clonotype was counted a few times. The rearrangement joins TRBV7-9 to TRBJ2-7; 8 bases are shared with TRBD2. This CDR3 contains 16 residues. The germline CDR1 and CDR2 sequences are SEHNR and FQNEAQ (reference sequence). The trim removed 4 bases at V and 0 bases at J, leaving 8 bases unmatched. The CDR3 DNA reads TGTGCCAGCAGCTCCTTATCGGGAGGGATCTCCTACGAGCAGTACTTC. Amino acid sequence: CASSSLSGGISYEQYF.

The V gene is TRBV24-1, the J gene TRBJ2-7; the D gene is possibly TRBD1 (5 bases). The V end lost 11 bases, the J end lost 4 bases, and 17 bases lay between the germline ends. Germline values: CDR1 KGHDR, CDR2 SFDVKD. This CDR3 is 13 amino acids long. The CDR3 spells CAILKDTLYEQYF. DNA for the CDR3: TGTGCCATCCTAAAGGACACTTTGTACGAGCAGTACTTC.

This clonotype was found many times. The chain carries TRBV2 and TRBJ1-6, with D possibly matching TRBD1 (5 bases). The germline gives CDR1 SNHLY, CDR2 FYNNEI. V shed 6 bases and J shed 0 bases, with 12 bases lying between them. This CDR3 has 16 amino acids. CDR3: CASRPTASSYNSPLHF. In DNA, the CDR3 is TGTGCCAGCAGGCCGACAGCGAGCTCCTATAATTCACCCCTCCACTTT.

This clonotype showed up just a few times. The rearrangement uses TRBV29-1 and TRBJ1-1, with TRBD1 identical over 9 bases. The CDR3 is made up of 13 amino acids. Germline V gene lookup returns CDR1 SQVTM and CDR2 ANQGSEA. After removal of 7 bases from V and 4 bases from J, the junction contained 7 bases not matched to a gene. The CDR3 nucleotides are TGCAGCGCCCGGACAGGGGAGGGCACTGAAGCTTTCTTT. This codes for CSARTGEGTEAFF.

The V gene is TRBV3-1, the J gene TRBJ2-1; 8 nucleotides agree with TRBD1. Germline-derived CDR1 and CDR2 are LGHDT and YNNKEL (reference sequence). V lost 4 bases and J lost 3; bases outside the gene matches: 5. The CDR3 spans 15 residues. DNA of the CDR3: TGTGCCAGCAGCCCCACAGGGGGTTTCTACAATGAGCAGTTCTTC. Encoded protein: CASSPTGGFYNEQFF.

The chain couples TRBV6-6 to TRBJ2-3; TRBD2 matches at 9 bases. J gave up 6 bases and V 2 bases, and 3 bases lay outside the gene matches. The length of the CDR3 is 14 residues. Germline CDR1 is MNHNY and CDR2 is SVGAGI (reference sequence). CDR3 loop: CASSYLAGGDTQYF. The DNA of the CDR3 is TGTGCCAGCAGTTACCTCGCGGGGGGGGATACGCAGTATTTT.

The V gene is TRBV4-1, the J gene TRBJ2-5, with 8 bases identical to TRBD1. The J segment lost 7 bases and the V segment lost 3 bases, leaving 16 bases of the junction unmatched. The CDR3 extends over 17 amino acids. Germline values: CDR1 MGHRA, CDR2 YSYEKL. The CDR3 loop reads CASSQGERQGPRGTQYF. CDR3 nucleotides: TGCGCCAGCAGCCAGGGGGAAAGACAGGGGCCGCGAGGGACCCAGTACTTC.

The sample holds a few counts of this clonotype. The chain uses TRBV5-4 and TRBJ2-7; 10 bases match TRBD2. CDR3 size: 17 residues. CDR1 SGHNT and CDR2 YYREEE come from the germline V gene (reference sequence). The ends lost 5 bases at V and 5 bases at J; junction bases unmatched: 16. CDR3 DNA: TGTGCCAGCAGTTTGTGGTTGAGCGGACTAGCGGCACACGAGCAGTACTTC. Amino acid sequence: CASSLWLSGLAAHEQYF.

This clonotype was observed a few times. V usage is TRBV2 and J usage is TRBJ2-3, with 8 bases fitting TRBD2. V shed 6 bases and J 3 bases; nucleotides not matched to a gene: 17. The CDR3 has 18 residues. Looked up from germline, CDR1 is SNHLY and CDR2 is FYNNEI. CDR3 DNA: TGTGCCAGCAGGGGACCTTTGGGAGTAGCGGGACTTACAGATACGCAGTATTTT. Its translation: CASRGPLGVAGLTDTQYF.

This rearrangement joins TRBV12-3 or TRBV12-4 to TRBJ2-1; 15 bases are a match to TRBD2. Trimming took 4 bases from V and 4 from J; bases not matched to a gene: 11. The CDR3 is 19 amino acids. The CDR3 is CASSSGLAGGPSEYNEQFF. CDR3 nucleotides: TGTGCCAGCAGTTCCGGACTAGCGGGAGGGCCGTCGGAATACAATGAGCAGTTCTTC.

The V gene is TRBV18, the J gene TRBJ2-5; 12 nucleotides match TRBD2. Germline CDR1 reads KGHSH; CDR2 reads LQKENI. Trimming at V came to 5 bases and at J to 3 bases, leaving 13 bases not matched to a gene. The CDR3 has 18 residues. The CDR3: CASSSGTGRLAGEETQYF. The CDR3, as DNA: TGTGCCAGCTCATCCGGGACAGGTAGACTAGCGGGAGAAGAGACCCAGTACTTC.

This clonotype was observed a handful of times. This chain joins TRBV7-9 and TRBJ2-1, with D unclear. V was clipped by 5 bases and J by 6 bases, with 14 bases between them. This CDR3 comprises 14 residues. Germline CDR1 and CDR2: SEHNR and FQNEAQ (reference sequence). The CDR3 here is CASSPLASGNEQFF. The CDR3, as DNA: TGTGCCAGCAGCCCGCTGGCGTCAGGCAATGAGCAGTTCTTC.

The chain joins TRBV28 to TRBJ2-1, with TRBD2 identical over 8 bases. This CDR3 is 14 amino acids long. Germline CDR1 reads MDHEN; CDR2 reads SYDVKM. The junction had 6 bases not matched to a gene; V was cut back by 3 bases and J by 8 bases. DNA for the CDR3: TGTGCCAGCAGTTTGATAGCGGGGCGGTATGAGCAGTTCTTC. Amino acids: CASSLIAGRYEQFF.

The J gene is TRBJ2-7, the V gene TRBV11-2, with D unresolved. CDR1 SGHAT and CDR2 FQNNGV come from the germline V gene. V lost 1 base, J lost 1 base, and 11 bases lay in between. The CDR3 extends over 15 amino acids. The CDR3 nucleotides are TGTGCCAGCAGCTTAGTTGCTACCGGATCCTACGAGCAGTACTTC. This codes for CASSLVATGSYEQYF.